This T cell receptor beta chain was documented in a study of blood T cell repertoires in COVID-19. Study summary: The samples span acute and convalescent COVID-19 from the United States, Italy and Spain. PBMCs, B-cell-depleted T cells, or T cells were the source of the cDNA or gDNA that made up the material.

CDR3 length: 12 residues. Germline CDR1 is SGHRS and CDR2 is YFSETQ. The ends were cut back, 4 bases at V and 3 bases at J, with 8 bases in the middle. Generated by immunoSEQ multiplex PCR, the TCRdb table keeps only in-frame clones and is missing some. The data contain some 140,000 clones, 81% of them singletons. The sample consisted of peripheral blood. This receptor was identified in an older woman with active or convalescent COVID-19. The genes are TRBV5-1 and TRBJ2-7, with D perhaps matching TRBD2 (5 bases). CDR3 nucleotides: TGCGCCAGCAGCCAAGACTACTACGAGCAGTACTTC. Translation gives CASSQDYYEQYF.